Many counts were recorded for the clone carrying this TCR beta chain. The sample is drawn from a study of T cells in Graves' hyperthyroidism and ophthalmopathy. TCR beta CDR3 regions were amplified from RNA transcripts. The HTBI set primed first-round TCR CDR3 RT-PCR. Via MiXCR, TCRdb re-called the multiplex PCR reads, giving one row per CDR3 protein. The data hold more than 500,000 distinct CDR3 sequences, with 14% to 15% observed a single time. The V gene's germline CDR1 is DFQATT and CDR2 SNEGSKA (reference sequence). The CDR3 runs to 14 residues. With 1 base removed from V and 0 bases from J, the gap between germline ends came to 9 bases. Each person with ophthalmopathy scored at least 3 on the Clinical Activity Score, reached NOSPECS grade 4 or higher, and had been ill under 3 months.

The specimen was blood. The chain carries TRBV20-1 and TRBJ1-1, with a weak D call TRBD1 (6 bases). This clonotype was sampled from a woman in her thirties or forties with Graves' ophthalmopathy. The CDR3 protein is CSARVGGLNTEAFF. The CDR3 nucleotides read TGCAGTGCTAGAGTAGGGGGTCTGAACACTGAAGCTTTCTTT.